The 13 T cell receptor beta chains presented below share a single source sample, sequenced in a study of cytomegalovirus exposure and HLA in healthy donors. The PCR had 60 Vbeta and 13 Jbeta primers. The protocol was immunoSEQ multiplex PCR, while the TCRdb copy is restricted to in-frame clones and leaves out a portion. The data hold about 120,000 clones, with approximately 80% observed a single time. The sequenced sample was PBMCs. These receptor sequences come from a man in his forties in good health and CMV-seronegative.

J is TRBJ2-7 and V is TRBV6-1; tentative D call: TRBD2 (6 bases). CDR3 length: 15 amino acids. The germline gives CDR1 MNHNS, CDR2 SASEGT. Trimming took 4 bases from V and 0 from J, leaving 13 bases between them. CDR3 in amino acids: CASSVISSASYEQYF. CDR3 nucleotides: TGTGCCAGCAGTGTTATTTCTAGCGCCTCCTACGAGCAGTACTTC.

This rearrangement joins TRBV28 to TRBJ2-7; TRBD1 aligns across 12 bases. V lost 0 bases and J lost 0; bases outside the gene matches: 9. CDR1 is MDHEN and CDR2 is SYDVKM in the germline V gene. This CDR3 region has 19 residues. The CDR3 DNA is TGTGCCAGCAGTTTATGGGCGGGACAGGGGGCAAGGAGCTCCTACGAGCAGTACTTC. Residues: CASSLWAGQGARSSYEQYF.

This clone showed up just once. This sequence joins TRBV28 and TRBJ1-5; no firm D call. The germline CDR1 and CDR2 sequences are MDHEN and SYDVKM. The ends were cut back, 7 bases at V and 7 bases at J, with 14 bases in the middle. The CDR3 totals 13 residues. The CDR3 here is CASTSWYGQPQHF. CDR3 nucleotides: TGTGCCAGCACCTCCTGGTACGGGCAGCCCCAGCATTTT. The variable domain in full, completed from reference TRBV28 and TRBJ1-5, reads DVKVTQSSRYLVKRTGEKVFLECVQDMDHENMFWYRQDPGLGLRLIYFSYDVKMKEKGDIPEGYSVSREKKERFSLILESASTNQTSMYLCASTSWYGQPQHFGDGTRLSIL.

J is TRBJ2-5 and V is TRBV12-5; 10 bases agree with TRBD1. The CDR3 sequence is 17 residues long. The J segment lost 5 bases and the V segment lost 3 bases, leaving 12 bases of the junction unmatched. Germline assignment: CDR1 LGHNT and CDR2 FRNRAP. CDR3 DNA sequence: TGTGCTAGTGGTTTAGAACAAGACAGGGGGCGCCGGGAGACCCAGTACTTC. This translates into CASGLEQDRGRRETQYF.

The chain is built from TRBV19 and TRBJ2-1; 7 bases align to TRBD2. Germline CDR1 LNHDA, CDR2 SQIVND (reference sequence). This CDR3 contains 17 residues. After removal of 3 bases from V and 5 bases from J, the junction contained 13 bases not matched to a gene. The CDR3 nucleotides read TGTGCCAGTAGTATTGTAGGGATACTAGCGCGCCACAATGAGCAGTTCTTC. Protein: CASSIVGILARHNEQFF. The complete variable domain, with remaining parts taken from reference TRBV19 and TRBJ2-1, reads DGGITQSPKYLFRKEGQNVTLSCEQNLNHDAMYWYRQDPGQGLRLIYYSQIVNDFQKGDIAEGYSVSREKKESFPLTVTSAQKNPTAFYLCASSIVGILARHNEQFFGPGTRLTVL.

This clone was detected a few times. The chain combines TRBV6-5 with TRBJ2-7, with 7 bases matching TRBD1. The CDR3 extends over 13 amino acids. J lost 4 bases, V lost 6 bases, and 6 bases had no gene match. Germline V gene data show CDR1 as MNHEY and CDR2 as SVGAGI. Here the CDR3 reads CASRPTGRYEQYF. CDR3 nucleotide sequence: TGTGCCAGCAGGCCGACAGGGCGATACGAGCAGTACTTC.

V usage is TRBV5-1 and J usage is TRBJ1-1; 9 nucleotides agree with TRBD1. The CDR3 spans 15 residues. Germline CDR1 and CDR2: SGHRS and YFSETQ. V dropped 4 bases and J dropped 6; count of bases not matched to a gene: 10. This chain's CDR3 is CASSPSRQGGAEAFF. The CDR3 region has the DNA TGCGCCAGCAGCCCGAGTCGACAGGGGGGCGCTGAAGCTTTCTTT.

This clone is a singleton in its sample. The CDR3: CASSSPQQGGMNTEAFF. The CDR3 nucleotides read TGTGCCAGCAGTTCCCCCCAACAGGGGGGCATGAACACTGAAGCTTTCTTT. The chain employs TRBV27 and TRBJ1-1; 8 bases are a match to TRBD1. V was pared by 4 bases and J by 0 bases, with 10 bases of the junction left unmatched. The CDR3 is 17 amino acids. From germline, CDR1 is MNHEY and CDR2 SMNVEV (reference sequence).

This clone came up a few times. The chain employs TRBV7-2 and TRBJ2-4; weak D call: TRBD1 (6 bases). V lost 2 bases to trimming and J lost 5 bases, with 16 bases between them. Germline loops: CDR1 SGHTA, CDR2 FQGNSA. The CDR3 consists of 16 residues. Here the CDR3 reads CASSLFGDRRQNIQYF. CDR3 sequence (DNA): TGTGCCAGCAGCTTATTCGGAGACAGGAGACAAAACATTCAGTACTTC.

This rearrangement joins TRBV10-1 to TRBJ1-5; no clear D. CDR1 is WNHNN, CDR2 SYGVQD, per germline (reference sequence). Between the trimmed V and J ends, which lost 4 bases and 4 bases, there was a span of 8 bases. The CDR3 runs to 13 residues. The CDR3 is CASSVDWNQPQHF. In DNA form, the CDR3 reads TGCGCCAGCAGTGTGGACTGGAATCAGCCCCAGCATTTT.

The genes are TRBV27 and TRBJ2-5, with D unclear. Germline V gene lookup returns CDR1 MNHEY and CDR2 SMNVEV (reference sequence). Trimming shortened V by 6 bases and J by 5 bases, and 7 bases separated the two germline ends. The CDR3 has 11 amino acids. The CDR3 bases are TGTGCCAGCAGAGCCCGTGAGACCCAGTACTTC. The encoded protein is CASRARETQYF.

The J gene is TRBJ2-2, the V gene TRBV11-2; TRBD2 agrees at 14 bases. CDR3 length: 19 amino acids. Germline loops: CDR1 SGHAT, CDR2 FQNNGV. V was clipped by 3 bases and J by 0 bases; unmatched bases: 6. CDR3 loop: CASSFYRLAGGSNTGELFF. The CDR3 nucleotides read TGTGCCAGCAGCTTCTACCGACTAGCGGGGGGGTCGAACACCGGGGAGCTGTTTTTT.

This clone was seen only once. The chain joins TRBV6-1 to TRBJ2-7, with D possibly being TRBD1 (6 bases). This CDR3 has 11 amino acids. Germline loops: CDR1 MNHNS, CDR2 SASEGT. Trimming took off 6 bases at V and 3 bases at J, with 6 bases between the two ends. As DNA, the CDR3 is TGTGCCAGCAGCAGGGGCTACGAGCAGTACTTC. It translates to CASSRGYEQYF.